This T cell receptor beta chain was profiled in a study of blood T cell repertoires in COVID-19. Study overall: T cells, B-cell-depleted T cells, or PBMCs provided the cDNA or gDNA that served as material.

This clone was detected many times. The V and J ends lost 3 bases and 6 bases respectively, with 8 bases between them. CDR1 LNHDA and CDR2 SQIVND come from the germline V gene (reference sequence). The CDR3 runs to 13 residues. Produced via immunoSEQ multiplex PCR; TCRdb's table is partial and in-frame only. Counted here are about 150,000 clones, 70% to 90% occurring once; the ten biggest clones make up more than 7.5%. What was sequenced was peripheral blood. This sequence was found in a woman between 55 and 75 years old with COVID-19, enrolled during active disease. The rearrangement links TRBV19 to TRBJ2-2, with TRBD2 as a possible D gene (6 bases). The CDR3 nucleotides are TGTGCCAGTAGTATCGCGGGACCCGGGGAGCTGTTTTTT. It codes for CASSIAGPGELFF.